The T cell receptor beta chain under discussion was sequenced for a study of cytomegalovirus exposure and HLA in healthy donors. Across the study: Early on, a data release was issued that held about 85 million unique TCRs from HLA-typed donors. Caucasian-associated ancestry cluster membership applied to less than 85% of around 400 genotyped donors.

With 60 Vbeta and 13 Jbeta primers, the PCR was carried out. TCRdb's copy holds only in-frame clones and misses some; the assay was immunoSEQ multiplex PCR. This table has 120,000 or so clones, more than 70% appearing once. Points from the study as a whole: Most TCRs appeared rarely, but some public TCRs recurred in many donors. A later examination showed that TCR association rates differed by HLA locus, with DRB1 most and HLA-C fewest.

The V gene lost 7 bases and the J gene lost 6 bases, with 22 bases spanning the gap. Looked up from germline, CDR1 is MNHNY and CDR2 is SVGAGI (reference sequence). The CDR3 contains 16 residues. In regard to this clone: The target antigen is unknown.

The specimen sequenced was PBMCs. This clonotype was obtained from a man between 25 and 39 years old in good health and CMV-seronegative. This rearrangement joins TRBV6-6 to TRBJ2-1; D might be TRBD1 (6 bases). CDR3 sequence (DNA): TGTGCCAGCACCGACTTAGGGGCAGGGGTGGTCAATGAGCAGTTCTTC. This gives the protein CASTDLGAGVVNEQFF.